Each of the 29 T cell receptor beta chains below was sequenced from the same sample in a study of T-cell reconstitution after alpha-beta-depleted transplantation in children. Construction of the TCRbeta library involved unique molecular identifiers. TCRdb reprocessed the PCR reads with MiXCR, giving one entry per CDR3 protein. This sample has about 340,000 distinct CDR3 sequences, with around 10% found just once. Sequencing used PBMCs from the stem cell graft donor, obtained from the stem cell graft. These TCRs come from a human donor who donated a stem cell graft to a child with acute lymphoblastic leukemia.

This clonotype was counted between two and nine times. The chain employs TRBV7-6 and TRBJ2-7, with D perhaps TRBD1 (5 bases). V dropped 5 bases and J dropped 3 bases, with 17 bases sitting between them. CDR1 SGHVS and CDR2 FNYEAQ come from the germline V gene. There are 15 residues in the CDR3. This CDR3 reads CASSPTPGNYYEQYF. The CDR3 coding sequence is TGTGCCAGCAGCCCCACCCCAGGGAACTACTACGAGCAGTACTTC.

This chain links TRBV5-6 with TRBJ2-3; 9 nucleotides line up with TRBD1. This CDR3 is 16 amino acids long. Germline CDR1 reads SGHDT; CDR2 reads YYEEEE. V was clipped by 4 bases and J by 5 bases; unmatched bases: 11. CDR3 coding DNA: TGTGCCAGCAGCCTAATCCCGGGACAGGGAAAAGATACGCAGTATTTT. Translation gives CASSLIPGQGKDTQYF.

This clonotype was recorded many times. This sequence joins TRBV4-2 and TRBJ2-2; the D gene is possibly TRBD1 (6 bases). CDR3 length: 17 amino acids. CDR1 is LGHNA and CDR2 is YNFKEQ in the germline V gene. Trimming took off 0 bases at V and 4 bases at J, with 15 bases between the two ends. As DNA, the CDR3 is TGTGCCAGCAGCCAAGATATTGACAGGTCAACCACCGGGGAGCTGTTTTTT. It yields the protein CASSQDIDRSTTGELFF.

V is TRBV7-6 and J is TRBJ2-4; 9 bases are shared with TRBD2. Trimming removed 6 bases from V and 5 bases from J; junction bases left unmatched: 5. Per germline, CDR1 SGHVS and CDR2 FNYEAQ. The CDR3 is made up of 14 amino acids. The CDR3 DNA follows: TGTGCCAGCAGTCCGGGACTAGCAGAAAACATTCAGTACTTC. As protein: CASSPGLAENIQYF.

This clonotype has just a few counts. The gene calls are TRBV9 and TRBJ2-5; D is perhaps TRBD1 (6 bases). The CDR3 runs to 14 residues. The V end was cut by 0 bases, the J end by 5 bases, with 11 bases between. Germline CDR1 and CDR2: SGDLS and YYNGEE. CDR3 residues: CASSVGGREETQYF. The CDR3 bases are TGTGCCAGCAGCGTAGGGGGGCGCGAGGAGACCCAGTACTTC.

This clonotype was observed a handful of times. J is TRBJ2-7 and V is TRBV9; D could derive from TRBD1 or TRBD2 (6 bases each). The germline V gene encodes CDR1 SGDLS and CDR2 YYNGEE. Deletions cut 1 base from V and 7 bases from J, with 12 bases between. The CDR3 length is 13 residues. The CDR3 bases are TGTGCCAGCAGCGTACTGGGGGCGGGGGAGCAGTACTTC. Amino acid sequence: CASSVLGAGEQYF.

With regard to this clonotype: The junction departs from the called germline gene at one end, perhaps through a read error. The chain has TRBV7-7 and TRBJ2-1; tentative D call: TRBD2 (6 bases). Germline V gene sequence: CDR1 SSHAT, CDR2 FNYEAQ (reference sequence). The CDR3 is made up of 13 amino acids. The CDR3 DNA reads as TGTGCTAGCAGCTTAGGGGAGGTCAATGAGCAGTTCTTC. It encodes CASSLGEVNEQFF.

The gene calls are TRBV4-1 and TRBJ2-2; 10 bases match TRBD2. The junction had 8 bases not matched to a gene; V was cut back by 1 base and J by 9 bases. There are 16 residues in the CDR3. The germline gives CDR1 MGHRA, CDR2 YSYEKL. CDR3 bases: TGCGCCAGCAGCCAAGGGCTAGCGGGAGTGGGCTGGGAGCTGTTTTTT. It codes for CASSQGLAGVGWELFF.

There are many counts of this clonotype. This sequence joins TRBV6-5 and TRBJ1-2; D gene uncertain. Germline CDR1 MNHEY, CDR2 SVGAGI. This CDR3 is 15 amino acids long. Trimming cost V 6 bases and J 4 bases, with 18 bases left between them. DNA of the CDR3: TGTGCCAGCAGCCGTTCCATTGGGAATGGCTATGGCTACACCTTC. Protein: CASSRSIGNGYGYTF.

This clonotype appeared many times. The chain couples TRBV11-2 to TRBJ2-5; 12 bases align to TRBD2. J lost 5 bases, V lost 5 bases, and 6 bases had no gene match. The CDR3 has 15 residues. The V gene's germline CDR1 is SGHAT and CDR2 FQNNGV. The CDR3 DNA reads as TGTGCCAGCAGCCCGAGGACTAGCGGGATGGAGACCCAGTACTTC. Encoded protein: CASSPRTSGMETQYF.

This clonotype was detected only a few times. The CDR3 spells CASSQEISGRPNEQFF. CDR3 bases: TGTGCCAGCAGCCAAGAAATTAGCGGGAGACCCAATGAGCAGTTCTTC. The rearrangement uses TRBV4-2 and TRBJ2-1; 9 nucleotides match TRBD2. With 0 bases clipped from V and 6 bases from J, the junction kept 6 bases outside the gene matches. This CDR3 contains 16 residues. Germline lookup yields CDR1 LGHNA and CDR2 YNFKEQ.

This clonotype appeared many times. The chain recombines TRBV5-1 with TRBJ1-4; 7 positions agree with TRBD1. Germline CDR1 and CDR2: SGHRS and YFSETQ. This CDR3 has 13 amino acids. V was clipped by 2 bases and J by 11 bases; unmatched bases: 6. The CDR3 loop reads CASSFRLGQKLFF. CDR3 nucleotides: TGCGCCAGCAGCTTTCGCCTGGGACAGAAACTGTTTTTT.

V usage is TRBV5-1 and J usage is TRBJ2-7; TRBD1 agrees at 10 bases. Germline loops: CDR1 SGHRS, CDR2 YFSETQ. V lost 4 bases to trimming and J lost 6 bases; unmatched junction nucleotides: 7. The length of the CDR3 is 14 residues. The CDR3 sequence: CASSPEWTGGEQYF. CDR3 nucleotides: TGCGCCAGCAGCCCGGAATGGACAGGGGGCGAGCAGTACTTC.

This clonotype showed up many times. The rearrangement uses TRBV5-6 and TRBJ2-7; D remains ambiguous. Germline CDR1 reads SGHDT; CDR2 reads YYEEEE. V lost 0 bases, J lost 4 bases, and 14 bases lay in between. There are 15 residues in the CDR3. This CDR3 reads CASSLDVVTTYEQYF. In DNA form, the CDR3 reads TGTGCCAGCAGCTTGGATGTAGTCACGACTTACGAGCAGTACTTC.

This clonotype was seen only a few times. This rearrangement joins TRBV6-5 to TRBJ2-5; the D is unclear. V shed 1 base and J shed 2 bases, with 11 bases lying between them. Germline CDR1 MNHEY, CDR2 SVGAGI. This CDR3 spans 15 amino acids. DNA of the CDR3: TGTGCCAGCAGTTACTTCAGCCCGGATCAAGAGACCCAGTACTTC. Its protein product is CASSYFSPDQETQYF.

On this clonotype: Mismatch with germline at one junction end may stem from a read error. CDR3 sequence reads: CCASRDTPNTGELFF. CDR3 nucleotide sequence: TGCTGTGCTAGCAGGGATACCCCGAACACCGGGGAGCTGTTTTTT. The chain is built from TRBV20-1 and TRBJ2-2; D tentatively fits TRBD1 or TRBD2 (5 bases each). There are 15 residues in the CDR3. Germline V gene lookup returns CDR1 DFQATT and CDR2 SNEGSKA (reference sequence).

The gene calls are TRBV3-1 and TRBJ1-1, with TRBD1 matching 8 bases. CDR1 and CDR2 from the germline V gene are LGHDT and YNNKEL (reference sequence). This CDR3 spans 18 amino acids. V shed 6 bases, J shed 5 bases, and the junction held 20 bases outside the gene matches. As DNA, the CDR3 is TGTGCCAGCAGACGTGACGGACAGGGTAACATAGGAGTGACTGAAGCTTTCTTT. Translated, it gives CASRRDGQGNIGVTEAFF.

This clonotype has a count of ten or more. The chain is built from TRBV12-5 and TRBJ2-7, with 13 bases aligning to TRBD2. CDR1 and CDR2 from the germline V gene are LGHNT and FRNRAP. Germline trimming cut 6 bases from V and 3 bases from J; bases unmatched to any gene: 2. The CDR3 is 14 amino acids. CDR3 bases: TGTGCTAGTGGAAGGACTAGCGGGAGCTACGAGCAGTACTTC. It specifies CASGRTSGSYEQYF. The full variable domain, with the rest looked up from reference TRBV12-5 and TRBJ2-7, is DARVTQTPRHKVTEMGQEVTMRCQPILGHNTVFWYRQTMMQGLELLAYFRNRAPLDDSGMPKDRFSAEMPDATLATLKIQPSEPRDSAVYFCASGRTSGSYEQYFGPGTRLTVT.

In this sample, this clonotype turned up a few times. The chain combines TRBV6-2 or TRBV6-3 with TRBJ2-3; 8 bases align to TRBD2. Germline V gene lookup returns CDR1 MNHEY and CDR2 SVGEGT. Losses at the gene ends were 2 bases for V and 6 bases for J; bases not matched to a gene: 4. This CDR3 has 14 amino acids. The CDR3 nucleotides are TGTGCCAGCAGTTACCGAGCGGGAGTTGATACGCAGTATTTT. Protein product: CASSYRAGVDTQYF.

This clonotype has at least ten counts. The chain uses TRBV5-1 and TRBJ2-3, with TRBD1 matching over 11 bases. After removal of 4 bases from V and 2 bases from J, the junction contained 6 bases not matched to a gene. The CDR3 spans 16 residues. The germline gives CDR1 SGHRS, CDR2 YFSETQ. The CDR3 loop is CASSTRTGGITDTQYF. Written as DNA, the CDR3 is TGCGCCAGCAGCACCCGGACAGGGGGCATCACAGATACGCAGTATTTT.

In this sample, this clonotype turned up a few times. This chain uses TRBV5-6 with TRBJ2-3, with D maybe TRBD2 (6 bases). Looked up from germline, CDR1 is SGHDT and CDR2 is YYEEEE. Trimming removed 2 bases at V and 6 bases at J, with 16 bases between. The CDR3 totals 15 residues. The CDR3 region is CASSLGGSLGDTQYF. CDR3 in DNA: TGTGCCAGCAGCTTAGGAGGGAGCCTCGGGGATACGCAGTATTTT.

This clonotype occurred a few times. V gene TRBV4-3 combines with J gene TRBJ2-7; TRBD2 agrees at 8 bases. Germline V lookup: CDR1 LGHNA, CDR2 YSLEER. With 4 bases clipped from V and 4 bases from J, the junction kept 9 bases outside the gene matches. The CDR3 sequence is 15 residues long. The CDR3 nucleotides read TGCGCCAGCAGCCCTAGCACTAGCGGACCGTACGAGCAGTACTTC. Translating gives CASSPSTSGPYEQYF.

This clonotype appeared a few times. This chain joins TRBV12-3 or TRBV12-4 and TRBJ2-7, with TRBD2 as a possible D gene (5 bases). The CDR3 length is 13 residues. V lost 2 bases and J 4 bases, leaving 9 bases between the germline ends. CDR3 bases: TGTGCCAGCAGTTTACCCCCGGGATACGAGCAGTACTTC. Residues: CASSLPPGYEQYF.

This clonotype was observed a handful of times. J is TRBJ2-2 and V is TRBV3-1, with TRBD2 matching over 12 bases. This CDR3 has 16 residues. Trimming removed 4 bases from V and 6 bases from J; junction bases left unmatched: 6. Per germline, CDR1 LGHDT and CDR2 YNNKEL (reference sequence). CDR3 nucleotides: TGTGCCAGCAGCCGCTTGGGACTAGCGGGCTCCGGGGAGCTGTTTTTT. Residues: CASSRLGLAGSGELFF.

The rearrangement joins TRBV18 to TRBJ2-2, with TRBD2 as a possible D gene (6 bases). Germline lookup yields CDR1 KGHSH and CDR2 LQKENI. The CDR3 is made up of 17 amino acids. V lost 4 bases and J 3 bases, leaving 18 bases between the germline ends. The CDR3 is CASSHSRDLRDTGELFF. The CDR3 bases are TGTGCCAGCTCACACTCCCGGGACTTAAGGGACACCGGGGAGCTGTTTTTT.

This clonotype was picked up many times. The V gene is TRBV20-1, the J gene TRBJ2-7; D not certain. The CDR3 length is 13 residues. V dropped 0 bases and J dropped 3 bases, with 9 bases sitting between them. The germline V gene encodes CDR1 DFQATT and CDR2 SNEGSKA (reference sequence). CDR3 in DNA: TGCAGTGCTAGAGATTCCCAGCGCTACGAGCAGTACTTC. Translated, it gives CSARDSQRYEQYF.

The CDR3 here is CASTTSGGSYNEQFF. CDR3 sequence (DNA): TGTGCCAGCACAACTAGCGGGGGCTCCTACAATGAGCAGTTCTTC. The V gene is TRBV9, the J gene TRBJ2-1; 11 nucleotides agree with TRBD2. This CDR3 is built from 15 residues. In germline, CDR1 is SGDLS, CDR2 YYNGEE. With 6 bases clipped from V and 0 bases from J, the junction kept 2 bases outside the gene matches.

Only a few counts were recorded for this clonotype. The V and J genes are TRBV3-1 and TRBJ2-1; D may be TRBD1 (5 bases). Trimming pared 0 bases from V and 2 bases from J, leaving 11 bases between. Germline V gene lookup returns CDR1 LGHDT and CDR2 YNNKEL (reference sequence). The CDR3 consists of 16 residues. CDR3 in DNA: TGTGCCAGCAGCCAAGATTTCGGACACACCTACAATGAGCAGTTCTTC. Translated, it gives CASSQDFGHTYNEQFF.

This clonotype was observed a few times. The chain joins TRBV5-5 to TRBJ1-4; 7 nucleotides match TRBD1. After removal of 4 bases from V and 4 bases from J, the junction contained 7 bases not matched to a gene. This CDR3 comprises 15 residues. Germline V gene data show CDR1 as SGHKS and CDR2 as YYEKEE (reference sequence). The CDR3 sequence is CASSPGTAFNEKLFF. CDR3 nucleotide sequence: TGTGCCAGCAGCCCGGGGACAGCCTTTAATGAAAAACTGTTTTTT.